This T cell receptor beta chain emerged from a study of blood T cell repertoires in COVID-19. Overall study: Sites across the United States, Italy and Spain contributed samples from acute and convalescent COVID-19. Sample material is recorded as cDNA or gDNA derived from T cells, B-cell-depleted T cells, or PBMCs.

Original analysis: The authors estimated nucleated cell counts from reference gene primer amplification. Data came from immunoSEQ multiplex PCR; TCRdb stores just in-frame clones and leaves some out. V, J and clone size are those of that table, while D and trimming were read from the DNA. The sample holds 400,000 to 550,000 clones, nearly 90% seen once. Living in under 30 US areas, the participants were between roughly 18 and 90 years of age. The receptor was isolated from a woman between 18 and 29 years old with acute COVID-19. Sequencing input: PBMCs or T cells enriched from blood (not recorded which).

In nucleotides, the CDR3 is TGTGCCAGCAGCTTAGAGACAGGGGTTGCCGGCTACACCTTC. Protein sequence: CASSLETGVAGYTF. This rearrangement joins TRBV13 to TRBJ1-2; TRBD1 agrees at 8 bases. The V and J ends lost 1 base and 8 bases, in that order; junction bases with no gene match: 6. Germline loops: CDR1 PRHDT, CDR2 FYEKMQ (reference sequence). This CDR3 region has 14 residues. Variable domain in full (rest from reference TRBV13 and TRBJ1-2): AAGVIQSPRHLIKEKRETATLKCYPIPRHDTVYWYQQGPGQDPQFLISFYEKMQSDKGSIPDRFSAQQFSDYHSELNMSSLELGDSALYFCASSLETGVAGYTFGSGTRLTVV.